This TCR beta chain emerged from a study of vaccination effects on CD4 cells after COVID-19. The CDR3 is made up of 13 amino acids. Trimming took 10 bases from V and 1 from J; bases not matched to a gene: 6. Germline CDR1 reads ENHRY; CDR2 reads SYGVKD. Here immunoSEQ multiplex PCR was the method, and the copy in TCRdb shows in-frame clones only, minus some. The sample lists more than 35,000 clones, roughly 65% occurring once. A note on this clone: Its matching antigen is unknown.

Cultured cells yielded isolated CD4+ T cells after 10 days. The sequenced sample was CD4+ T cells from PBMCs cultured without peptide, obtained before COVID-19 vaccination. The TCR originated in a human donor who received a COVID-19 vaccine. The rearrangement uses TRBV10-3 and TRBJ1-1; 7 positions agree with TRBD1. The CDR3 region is CATRQGSNTEAFF. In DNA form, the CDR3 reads TGTGCCACCAGACAGGGATCGAACACTGAAGCTTTCTTT.